Below are 9 T cell receptor beta chains sequenced from a single sample in a study of blood T cells in healthy people across ages. It was with a sample-barcoded 5' primer and a J-beta primer mix that a second PCR of about 6 to 11 cycles was run. TCRdb ran MiXCR on the 5' RACE reads and lists one entry per CDR3 protein. The repertoire holds about 830,000 distinct CDR3 sequences, with 58% as singletons. Sequencing input: blood. These receptors were obtained from a man aged 25 to 40 in good health.

The V gene is TRBV12-3 or TRBV12-4, the J gene TRBJ1-4; TRBD1 aligns across 8 bases. This CDR3 spans 14 amino acids. Trimming took 6 bases from V and 10 from J; bases not matched to a gene: 10. CDR3 sequence reads: CASSPGTGPAKLFF. Here the CDR3 DNA reads TGTGCCAGCAGCCCAGGGACAGGACCGGCAAAACTGTTTTTT.

This clonotype has only a few counts. This chain joins TRBV10-3 and TRBJ2-4; D unresolved. This CDR3 is 13 amino acids long. Trimming removed 2 bases from V and 5 bases from J, with 7 bases in between. Per germline, CDR1 ENHRY and CDR2 SYGVKD. Here the CDR3 reads CAISERTENIQYF. The CDR3 region has the DNA TGTGCCATCAGTGAGAGGACCGAAAACATTCAGTACTTC.

This clonotype was picked up a small number of times. The rearrangement links TRBV4-1 to TRBJ2-1, with 7 nucleotides matching TRBD2. The CDR3 runs to 15 residues. Losses at the gene ends were 1 base for V and 2 bases for J; bases not matched to a gene: 2. Germline V gene sequence: CDR1 MGHRA, CDR2 YSYEKL. CDR3 in amino acids: CASSQASGAYNEQFF. In nucleotides, the CDR3 is TGCGCCAGCAGCCAAGCCAGCGGGGCCTACAATGAGCAGTTCTTC.

This clonotype was detected a few times. The V gene is TRBV29-1, the J gene TRBJ2-1; 9 bases fit TRBD1. CDR3 length equals 11 residues. V dropped 7 bases and J dropped 9; count of bases not matched to a gene: 4. In germline, CDR1 is SQVTM, CDR2 ANQGSEA. The CDR3 region is CSEGQGGEQFF. As DNA, the CDR3 is TGCAGCGAGGGACAGGGTGGTGAGCAGTTCTTC.

The chain links TRBV7-2 to TRBJ1-1; D call uncertain. The CDR3 has 13 amino acids. Germline lookup yields CDR1 SGHTA and CDR2 FQGNSA. V gave up 5 bases and J gave up 1 base, with 8 bases separating them. Here the CDR3 DNA reads TGTGCCAGCAGCCCCCTGCGGAACACTGAAGCTTTCTTT. Translating gives CASSPLRNTEAFF.

The chain employs TRBV7-2 and TRBJ2-1; TRBD1 is a possible D gene (6 bases). Germline values: CDR1 SGHTA, CDR2 FQGNSA. This CDR3 has 15 residues. Trimming pared 5 bases from V and 2 bases from J, leaving 13 bases between. The CDR3 sequence is CASSPWDTTYNEQFF. The CDR3 bases are TGTGCCAGCAGCCCCTGGGACACAACCTACAATGAGCAGTTCTTC.

In this sample, this clonotype turned up a few times. V is TRBV4-3 and J is TRBJ2-7; 7 bases line up with TRBD1. This CDR3 has 14 amino acids. With 3 bases clipped from V and 7 bases from J, the junction kept 9 bases outside the gene matches. Per the germline V gene, CDR1 is LGHNA and CDR2 is YSLEER. In DNA, the CDR3 is TGCGCCAGCAGCCATGGGACAGCCGACAATGAGCAGTACTTC. Translating gives CASSHGTADNEQYF.

The genes are TRBV20-1 and TRBJ2-3, with 7 bases fitting TRBD2. J was trimmed by 6 bases and V by 6 bases; bases with no gene match: 12. In germline, CDR1 is DFQATT, CDR2 SNEGSKA (reference sequence). The CDR3 contains 14 residues. The CDR3 region has the DNA TGCAGTGCCAGTAGACTAGCTCCCTTCGATACGCAGTATTTT. It encodes CSASRLAPFDTQYF.

This clonotype was detected a few times. This chain connects TRBV2 to TRBJ2-5; possibly TRBD2 for D (5 bases). The CDR3 totals 15 residues. V gave up 2 bases and J gave up 3 bases, with 13 bases separating them. Germline lookup yields CDR1 SNHLY and CDR2 FYNNEI. The CDR3 reads CASSEYSTGKETQYF. Here the CDR3 DNA reads TGTGCCAGCAGTGAATACTCGACGGGAAAAGAGACCCAGTACTTC.